This note documents a single T cell receptor beta chain sequence. Authors' methods: It was from reference gene primer amplification that nucleated cell counts were estimated. Assay: immunoSEQ multiplex PCR; the TCRdb copy retains only in-frame clones and omits some. D and trimming come from the DNA, and the V and J calls and clone size come from that table. Counted here are over 200,000 clones, about 87% occurring once; the ten biggest clones make up approximately 6.2%. This entry is derived from a study of blood T cell repertoires in COVID-19. At the level of the study: The study drew acute and convalescent COVID-19 samples from the United States, Italy and Spain. PBMCs, B-cell-depleted T cells, or T cells were the source of the cDNA or gDNA that made up the material.

The specimen was peripheral blood. The sequence came from a man in his fifties or sixties who had recovered from COVID-19.

The DNA of the CDR3 is TGTGCCAGCAGCTTGTGGGACAGGAACACCGGGGAGCTGTTTTTT. Translated, it gives CASSLWDRNTGELFF. The chain has TRBV5-6 and TRBJ2-2; TRBD1 agrees at 7 bases. Germline-derived CDR1 and CDR2 are SGHDT and YYEEEE. The CDR3 totals 15 residues. After removal of 1 base from V and 1 base from J, the junction contained 1 base not matched to a gene.